This passage covers 12 T cell receptor beta chains from one sample sequenced in a study of control samples from healthy donors and cancer patients. Produced via immunoSEQ multiplex PCR; TCRdb's table is partial and in-frame only. The sample holds about 100,000 clones, around 81% seen once. Sequences were obtained from blood. All receptors come from a man aged 25-45 years in good health.

This clone was detected once. The chain has TRBV5-1 and TRBJ2-7; TRBD1 agrees at 7 bases. V lost 4 bases and J lost 7; bases outside the gene matches: 14. Germline V gene lookup returns CDR1 SGHRS and CDR2 YFSETQ. This CDR3 contains 15 residues. The CDR3 spells CASSPRQGYYKEQYF. In DNA form, the CDR3 reads TGCGCCAGCAGCCCCCGACAGGGATATTATAAGGAGCAGTACTTC. The entire variable domain, with the rest obtained from reference TRBV5-1 and TRBJ2-7, is as follows: KAGVTQTPRYLIKTRGQQVTLSCSPISGHRSVSWYQQTPGQGLQFLFEYFSETQRNKGNFPGRFSGRQFSNSRSEMNVSTLELGDSALYLCASSPRQGYYKEQYFGPGTRLTVT.

V is TRBV29-1 and J is TRBJ1-1, with D perhaps TRBD1 (6 bases). V lost 6 bases and J 1 base, leaving 12 bases between the germline ends. There are 13 residues in the CDR3. In germline, CDR1 is SQVTM, CDR2 ANQGSEA. The DNA for the CDR3 is TGCAGCGTCTCCTGGGGACAGAACACTGAAGCTTTCTTT. Protein: CSVSWGQNTEAFF.

The J gene is TRBJ1-4, the V gene TRBV24-1; no clear D. Trimming took 5 bases from V and 7 from J, leaving 10 bases between them. There are 13 residues in the CDR3. Germline-derived CDR1 and CDR2 are KGHDR and SFDVKD. CDR3 loop: CATSASYGEKLFF. For the CDR3, the DNA is TGTGCCACCAGTGCCTCTTATGGTGAAAAACTGTTTTTT.

J is TRBJ1-1 and V is TRBV4-1; D is ambiguous. Between the trimmed V and J ends, which lost 1 base and 1 base, there was a span of 7 bases. CDR3 size: 14 residues. Germline V gene data show CDR1 as MGHRA and CDR2 as YSYEKL. DNA for the CDR3: TGCGCCAGCAGCCAAGCGGGTCAGAACACTGAAGCTTTCTTT. Encoded protein: CASSQAGQNTEAFF.

This clone occurred once. The V gene is TRBV7-8, the J gene TRBJ2-3, with D possibly TRBD1 on 5 matching bases. The germline V gene encodes CDR1 SGHVS and CDR2 FQNEAQ. The V end was cut by 7 bases, the J end by 1 base, with 12 bases between. The CDR3 loop spans 14 amino acids. The CDR3, as DNA: TGTGCCAGCACCCCGCTGGGGCGCACAGATACGCAGTATTTT. Its translation is CASTPLGRTDTQYF.

The chain links TRBV30 to TRBJ1-4; the match to TRBD1 covers 10 bases. Germline assignment: CDR1 GTSNPN and CDR2 SVGIG (reference sequence). The CDR3 has 14 amino acids. The junction had 7 bases not matched to a gene; V was cut back by 4 bases and J by 8 bases. The CDR3 region is CAWTPGTGDEKLFF. CDR3 DNA sequence: TGTGCCTGGACCCCCGGGACAGGGGACGAAAAACTGTTTTTT.

This chain links TRBV7-8 with TRBJ2-7; the D call may be TRBD1 or TRBD2 (6 bases each). The CDR3 is made up of 15 amino acids. Germline-derived CDR1 and CDR2 are SGHVS and FQNEAQ. Trimming cost V 5 bases and J 0 bases, with 14 bases left between them. The CDR3 DNA is TGTGCCAGCAGCCTCCGGGGGCTGAGCTCCTACGAGCAGTACTTC. Translating it yields CASSLRGLSSYEQYF.

The chain recombines TRBV30 with TRBJ1-5; tentative D call: TRBD1 (5 bases). Germline lookup yields CDR1 GTSNPN and CDR2 SVGIG (reference sequence). V lost 3 bases and J lost 9, with 12 bases in between. This CDR3 region has 12 residues. The CDR3 loop reads CAWSRDRGPQHF. Written as DNA, the CDR3 is TGTGCCTGGAGCCGGGACCGAGGGCCCCAGCATTTT.

This clone has just one count. The V and J genes are TRBV28 and TRBJ2-7; 7 nucleotides align to TRBD1. Germline V CDR1 and CDR2: MDHEN, SYDVKM. The CDR3 contains 15 residues. Trimming cost V 3 bases and J 2 bases; bases outside gene matches: 7. Written as DNA, the CDR3 is TGTGCCAGCAGTTTGGGTGGGACAGCAGCCTACGAGCAGTACTTC. Translating it yields CASSLGGTAAYEQYF.

This clone was seen a single time. The chain couples TRBV11-2 to TRBJ1-2; no reliable D call. The V end lost 7 bases, the J end lost 3 bases, and 18 bases lay between the germline ends. Germline V CDR1 and CDR2: SGHAT, FQNNGV. The CDR3 runs 15 residues. Here the CDR3 reads CASKQFPLRDYGYTF. Here the CDR3 DNA reads TGTGCCAGCAAACAGTTCCCCCTGAGGGACTATGGCTACACCTTC.

V and J are TRBV13 and TRBJ1-1; D is undetermined. Trimming pared 8 bases from V and 1 base from J, leaving 14 bases between. Germline CDR1 and CDR2: PRHDT and FYEKMQ (reference sequence). The CDR3 has 14 amino acids. This CDR3 is CASGSVGANTEAFF. CDR3 nucleotides: TGTGCCAGCGGATCAGTGGGAGCGAACACTGAAGCTTTCTTT. Full variable domain (remainder filled in from reference TRBV13 and TRBJ1-1): AAGVIQSPRHLIKEKRETATLKCYPIPRHDTVYWYQQGPGQDPQFLISFYEKMQSDKGSIPDRFSAQQFSDYHSELNMSSLELGDSALYFCASGSVGANTEAFFGQGTRLTVV.

This clone was detected a few times. V gene TRBV5-1 combines with J gene TRBJ2-1; 8 bases agree with TRBD2. The germline V gene encodes CDR1 SGHRS and CDR2 YFSETQ. V lost 5 bases, J lost 5 bases, and 12 bases stayed unmatched. CDR3 length equals 16 residues. CDR3 residues: CASRGASGGINNEQFF. As DNA, the CDR3 is TGCGCCAGCAGGGGGGCGAGCGGGGGTATCAACAATGAGCAGTTCTTC. The whole variable domain, filled in from reference TRBV5-1 and TRBJ2-1, reads KAGVTQTPRYLIKTRGQQVTLSCSPISGHRSVSWYQQTPGQGLQFLFEYFSETQRNKGNFPGRFSGRQFSNSRSEMNVSTLELGDSALYLCASRGASGGINNEQFFGPGTRLTVL.